Reported below is one TCR beta chain. Individuals drawn from 24 US areas were about 18 to 90 years old. The study assigned cohorts using participant-reported clinical history. Someone with COVID-19 had been met by exposed participants within 2 weeks before study entry. These data belong to a study of blood T cell repertoires in COVID-19. At the level of the study: The study drew acute and convalescent COVID-19 samples from the United States, Italy and Spain.

TCRdb's copy holds only in-frame clones and misses some; the assay was immunoSEQ multiplex PCR. The repertoire holds a few hundred thousand clones, around 83% seen once, with roughly 4.7% in the top ten. The germline CDR1 and CDR2 sequences are KGHSH and LQKENI. The CDR3 has 14 residues. The V gene lost 2 bases and the J gene lost 5 bases, with 11 bases spanning the gap. Sample: PBMCs or T cells enriched from blood (not recorded which). The chain has TRBV18 and TRBJ2-3; TRBD2 might be the D (5 bases). This clonotype originated in a man aged 35-49 years who had been exposed to COVID-19. DNA of the CDR3: TGTGCCAGCTCACCAACCGGGATGCGAGATACGCAGTATTTT. Translated: CASSPTGMRDTQYF.